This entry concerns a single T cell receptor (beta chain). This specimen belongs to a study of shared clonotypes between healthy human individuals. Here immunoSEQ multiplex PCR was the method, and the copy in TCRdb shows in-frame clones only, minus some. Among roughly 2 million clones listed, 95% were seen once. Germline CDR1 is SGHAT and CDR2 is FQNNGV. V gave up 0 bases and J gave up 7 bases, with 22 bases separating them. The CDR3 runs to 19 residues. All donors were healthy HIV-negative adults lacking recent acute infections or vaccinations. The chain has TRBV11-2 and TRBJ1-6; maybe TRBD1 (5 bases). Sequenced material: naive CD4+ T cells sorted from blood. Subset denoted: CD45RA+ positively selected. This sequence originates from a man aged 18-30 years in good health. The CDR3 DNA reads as TGTGCCAGCAGCTTAGAACGCGATTTTGGGGGGATGGGGAATTCACCCCTCCACTTT. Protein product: CASSLERDFGGMGNSPLHF.